One T cell receptor (beta chain) is described in this entry. These data originate in a study of blood T cell repertoires in COVID-19. This CDR3 is built from 16 residues. Germline values: CDR1 MDHEN, CDR2 SYDVKM. The V and J ends lost 4 bases and 2 bases respectively, with 18 bases between them. Sequencing used immunoSEQ multiplex PCR; TCRdb keeps in-frame clones, though not all of them. The sample yields 300,000 to 350,000 clones, over 75% seen once. The V gene is TRBV28, the J gene TRBJ2-7; no reliable D call. Sequencing was performed on peripheral blood. The TCR was taken from a woman in her thirties with COVID-19, enrolled during active disease. CDR3 sequence reads: CASSSIPPRYPYEQYF. Here the CDR3 DNA reads TGTGCCAGCAGTTCTATCCCCCCAAGATACCCCTACGAGCAGTACTTC.